This entry is about one TCR beta chain. The antigen is unknown. With 4 bases removed from V and 0 bases from J, the gap between germline ends came to 4 bases. The CDR3 consists of 12 residues. Germline assignment: CDR1 LGHNA and CDR2 YNFKEQ. The data belong to a study of PD-1 blockade in mismatch repair-deficient tumors. Overall study context: All were previously treated, progressing patients with around 12 mismatch repair-deficient cancer types. The study's findings and limits: After pembrolizumab, tumor-resident clones rose rapidly, then generally contracted before radiologic responses.

The table came from immunoSEQ multiplex PCR; TCRdb's copy has only in-frame clones and leaves some out. The sample includes some 120,000 clones, around 86% seen only once; the top ten take approximately 13%. Mismatch repair deficiency was confirmed in all patients, by PCR or immunohistochemistry. A few pembrolizumab responders had their TCRs sequenced. The source was peripheral blood, collected 44 weeks after starting pembrolizumab. V usage is TRBV4-2 and J usage is TRBJ2-7; no clear D gene. This TCR was recovered from an adult with mismatch repair-deficient cancer. Here the CDR3 DNA reads TGTGCCAGCAGCCGGCCCTCCTACGAGCAGTACTTC. Amino acid sequence: CASSRPSYEQYF.